These 10 T cell receptor beta chains came from one sample sequenced in a study of shared clonotypes between healthy human individuals. The protocol was immunoSEQ multiplex PCR, while the TCRdb copy is restricted to in-frame clones and leaves out a portion. The table has about 1.5 million clones, roughly 96% seen once. The sequenced sample consisted of naive CD4+ T cells sorted from blood. The subset denotes: CD45RA+ positively selected. These TCRs come from a man aged 25-45 years in good health.

The CDR3 DNA is TGTGCCAGTAGTATAGTTGCGGGGGTGGAGACCCAGTACTTC. It yields the protein CASSIVAGVETQYF. The rearrangement uses TRBV19 and TRBJ2-5, with 7 bases identical to TRBD2. The CDR3 extends over 14 amino acids. Losses at the gene ends were 1 base for V and 5 bases for J; bases not matched to a gene: 4. Germline V gene lookup returns CDR1 LNHDA and CDR2 SQIVND (reference sequence).

The chain carries TRBV7-2 and TRBJ2-1; D possibly matches TRBD1 or TRBD2 (5 bases each). This CDR3 has 12 amino acids. The germline V and J ends were trimmed by 5 bases and 14 bases, with 16 bases remaining between them. Germline loops: CDR1 SGHTA, CDR2 FQGNSA. The DNA for the CDR3 is TGTGCCAGCAGCCCGGGGCGGATAGAGGAGTTCTTC. It yields the protein CASSPGRIEEFF. Together with reference TRBV7-2 and TRBJ2-1, the CDR3 gives the full variable domain: GAGVSQSPSNKVTEKGKDVELRCDPISGHTALYWYRQSLGQGLEFLIYFQGNSAPDKSGLPSDRFSAERTGGSVSTLTIQRTQQEDSAVYLCASSPGRIEEFFGPGTRLTVL.

V gene TRBV10-3 combines with J gene TRBJ2-5; D unresolved. V dropped 5 bases and J dropped 0 bases, with 7 bases sitting between them. Germline CDR1 ENHRY, CDR2 SYGVKD. This CDR3 spans 13 amino acids. CDR3 nucleotide sequence: TGTGCCATCAGTCCAAGGAACCAAGAGACCCAGTACTTC. Translating it yields CAISPRNQETQYF.

This chain connects TRBV5-1 to TRBJ2-5, with 11 bases lining up with TRBD2. The CDR3 contains 18 residues. Unmatched junction bases numbered 14, after V lost 4 bases and J lost 3 bases. From germline, CDR1 is SGHRS and CDR2 YFSETQ. The CDR3 DNA sequence: TGCGCCAGCAGCGTCGTGCCCCCCTTAGCGGGAGGGAAAGAGACCCAGTACTTC. Protein sequence: CASSVVPPLAGGKETQYF.

V gene TRBV7-6 combines with J gene TRBJ2-7; 11 bases map to TRBD2. This CDR3 is 14 amino acids long. Trimming at V came to 4 bases and at J to 1 base, leaving 0 bases not matched to a gene. The germline V gene has CDR1 SGHVS and CDR2 FNYEAQ. The CDR3 bases are TGTGCCAGCAGCTCTAGCGGGGGGTCCTACGAGCAGTACTTC. This sequence encodes CASSSSGGSYEQYF.

This chain connects TRBV27 to TRBJ2-3; D might be TRBD1 (5 bases). Germline assignment: CDR1 MNHEY and CDR2 SMNVEV (reference sequence). V lost 2 bases and J lost 0, with 9 bases in between. CDR3 size: 15 residues. The chain's CDR3 is CASSLRTSSTDTQYF. In DNA form, the CDR3 reads TGTGCCAGCAGTTTAAGGACAAGCAGCACAGATACGCAGTATTTT.

The gene calls are TRBV28 and TRBJ1-4; tentatively, D is TRBD1 (5 bases). V was cut by 5 bases and J by 5 bases, with 15 bases left in between. In germline, CDR1 is MDHEN, CDR2 SYDVKM. This CDR3 comprises 15 residues. CDR3 bases: TGTGCCAGCAGTGGGGCCGGCCAGGAAAATGAAAAACTGTTTTTT. The encoded protein is CASSGAGQENEKLFF.

The chain links TRBV28 to TRBJ1-5; 7 bases fit TRBD1. V lost 3 bases to trimming and J lost 5 bases; unmatched junction nucleotides: 4. The length of the CDR3 is 14 residues. Germline CDR1 and CDR2: MDHEN and SYDVKM. The CDR3 nucleotides read TGTGCCAGCAGTTTTCACAGGGGAGATCAGCCCCAGCATTTT. The encoded protein is CASSFHRGDQPQHF.

The chain is built from TRBV18 and TRBJ2-3; TRBD1 agrees at 8 bases. Germline V gene sequence: CDR1 KGHSH, CDR2 LQKENI. The length of the CDR3 is 19 residues. J was trimmed by 4 bases and V by 5 bases; bases with no gene match: 20. CDR3 DNA sequence: TGTGCCAGCTCAACAACCGGGACAGGACTCCTTGTGAGGGCAGATACGCAGTATTTT. As protein: CASSTTGTGLLVRADTQYF.

The CDR3 coding sequence is TGCAGCGTTGCCGGTCAGGGTGGTGGCTACACCTTC. Translated: CSVAGQGGGYTF. The chain carries TRBV29-1 and TRBJ1-2; TRBD1 is a possible D gene (5 bases). Trimming removed 4 bases from V and 7 bases from J, with 13 bases in between. CDR1 and CDR2 (germline): SQVTM, ANQGSEA. This CDR3 spans 12 amino acids.